These 20 T cell receptor beta chains came from one sample sequenced in a study of blood T cells in healthy people across ages. PCR was performed a second time for roughly 7 to 11 cycles using a sample-barcoded 5' primer and a J-beta primer mix. TCRdb itself ran the 5' RACE reads through MiXCR, one entry per CDR3 protein. The table lists fewer than 750,000 distinct CDR3 sequences, 40% to 55% of them singletons. Sequenced material: blood. These receptors originate from an elderly man in good health.

This clonotype was seen more than once but under ten times. V and J are TRBV7-2 and TRBJ1-6; D uncertain. Trimming took off 2 bases at V and 8 bases at J, with 10 bases between the two ends. The germline gives CDR1 SGHTA, CDR2 FQGNSA. The CDR3 has 14 amino acids. The CDR3 bases are TGTGCCAGCAGCTTATACGGCCACGATTCACCCCTCCACTTT. This codes for CASSLYGHDSPLHF.

The J gene is TRBJ2-7, the V gene TRBV4-3; D is unclear. V was cut by 0 bases and J by 2 bases, with 11 bases left in between. The CDR3 spans 15 residues. Germline-derived CDR1 and CDR2 are LGHNA and YSLEER. The CDR3 region is CASSQEAILTYEQYF. The CDR3 DNA is TGCGCCAGCAGCCAAGAGGCAATCCTCACCTACGAGCAGTACTTC.

The chain is built from TRBV4-3 and TRBJ1-2, with 7 bases fitting TRBD1. The CDR3 contains 17 residues. Germline CDR1 is LGHNA and CDR2 is YSLEER. V shed 1 base, J shed 2 bases, and the junction held 10 bases outside the gene matches. The CDR3 nucleotides are TGCGCCAGCAGCCAAGCAATAGGACAGGTGACAAACTATGGCTACACCTTC. Protein sequence: CASSQAIGQVTNYGYTF.

The V gene is TRBV7-2, the J gene TRBJ2-7; D may correspond to TRBD1 or TRBD2 (5 bases each). CDR1 is SGHTA, CDR2 FQGNSA, per germline. V was trimmed by 1 base and J by 2 bases, leaving 12 bases between them. This CDR3 comprises 15 residues. As DNA, the CDR3 is TGTGCCAGCAGCTTAGACGGGACGGAAGCCTACGAGCAGTACTTC. Translating it yields CASSLDGTEAYEQYF.

Written as DNA, the CDR3 is TGTGCCAGCAGCCCCGCGGGGGGGTACGGGTACGAGCAGTACTTC. Translating it yields CASSPAGGYGYEQYF. The rearrangement joins TRBV28 to TRBJ2-7; the match to TRBD2 covers 9 bases. Per the germline V gene, CDR1 is MDHEN and CDR2 is SYDVKM. This CDR3 is built from 15 residues. V lost 6 bases and J lost 4; bases outside the gene matches: 10.

The chain joins TRBV28 to TRBJ1-1; weak D call: TRBD1 (6 bases). Trimming left V 1 base short and J 0 bases short, with 6 bases between. The CDR3 spans 14 residues. From germline, CDR1 is MDHEN and CDR2 SYDVKM. CDR3 sequence: CASSLYRVNTEAFF. The CDR3, as DNA: TGTGCCAGCAGTTTATACAGGGTGAACACTGAAGCTTTCTTT.

This clonotype was seen just once. This chain joins TRBV30 and TRBJ1-2; 9 nucleotides agree with TRBD1. J gave up 2 bases and V 0 bases, and 1 base lay outside the gene matches. The CDR3 has 14 residues. Germline CDR1 and CDR2: GTSNPN and SVGIG (reference sequence). Here the CDR3 DNA reads TGTGCCTGGAGTGTGGGGACAGGGAACTATGGCTACACCTTC. Protein product: CAWSVGTGNYGYTF.

The J gene is TRBJ2-5, the V gene TRBV4-3; 8 bases line up with TRBD1. TRBJ2-7 matches the DNA end more closely, so the J call is doubtful. Germline V gives CDR1 LGHNA, CDR2 YSLEER. CDR3 length equals 14 residues. In DNA form, the CDR3 reads TGCGCCAGCAGCCAAGGACAGGGGATGAACGAGCAGTACTTC. Protein: CASSQGQGMNEQYF.

This rearrangement joins TRBV10-3 to TRBJ2-3; possibly TRBD1 or TRBD2 for D (5 bases each). The germline V gene encodes CDR1 ENHRY and CDR2 SYGVKD. Deletions cut 7 bases from V and 0 bases from J, with 17 bases between. The CDR3 spans 16 residues. The CDR3 DNA reads TGTGCCATCAAAAACAGTGAGGGGCGTAGCACAGATACGCAGTATTTT. Its protein is CAIKNSEGRSTDTQYF.

This clonotype has only a few counts. This chain links TRBV28 with TRBJ2-5, with D perhaps matching TRBD1 or TRBD2 (6 bases each). The CDR3 loop spans 15 amino acids. Trimming shortened V by 2 bases and J by 1 base, and 11 bases separated the two germline ends. Per germline, CDR1 MDHEN and CDR2 SYDVKM. The CDR3, as DNA: TGTGCCAGCAGTTTAGGGGGGCGGATCCAAGAGACCCAGTACTTC. Translating it yields CASSLGGRIQETQYF.

The V gene is TRBV7-2, the J gene TRBJ2-6; D gene unclear. The germline V gene has CDR1 SGHTA and CDR2 FQGNSA. This CDR3 spans 17 amino acids. Trimming removed 3 bases from V and 0 bases from J, with 12 bases in between. The CDR3 here is CASSFGSSNSGANVLTF. The CDR3, as DNA: TGTGCCAGCAGCTTTGGCAGCTCGAACTCTGGGGCCAACGTCCTGACTTTC.

As regards this clonotype: A read error may explain this, as a much larger clone is one base away. The rearrangement links TRBV7-9 to TRBJ1-2, with D hard to call. In germline, CDR1 is SEHNR, CDR2 FQNEAQ (reference sequence). This CDR3 has 13 residues. Here the CDR3 DNA reads TGTGCCTGCAGCTTAATCGCCTGGGATGGCTACACCTTC. Translated: CACSLIAWDGYTF.

This clonotype was seen a handful of times. V gene TRBV20-1 combines with J gene TRBJ2-7; D is undetermined. This CDR3 has 12 residues. V was cut by 2 bases and J by 5 bases, with 10 bases left in between. Germline CDR1 reads DFQATT; CDR2 reads SNEGSKA (reference sequence). As DNA, the CDR3 is TGCAGTGCTAGAAAGCTGGATCACGAGCAGTACTTC. It translates to CSARKLDHEQYF.

The sample holds a few counts of this clonotype. The V and J genes are TRBV7-2 and TRBJ2-7; D is undetermined. V was pared by 5 bases and J by 0 bases, with 11 bases between. CDR1 is SGHTA and CDR2 is FQGNSA in the germline V gene. CDR3 length: 14 amino acids. CDR3 region: CASSPRWSSYEQYF. CDR3 coding DNA: TGTGCCAGCAGCCCTCGGTGGAGCTCCTACGAGCAGTACTTC.

The chain combines TRBV7-8 with TRBJ1-2; D ambiguous. Trimming pared 5 bases from V and 3 bases from J, leaving 13 bases between. The CDR3 has 14 residues. The V gene's germline CDR1 is SGHVS and CDR2 FQNEAQ. The CDR3 sequence is CASSQKAAYYGYTF. CDR3 DNA sequence: TGTGCCAGCAGCCAAAAGGCCGCGTACTATGGCTACACCTTC.

V gene TRBV30 combines with J gene TRBJ2-7; D call uncertain. CDR3 length: 12 residues. Trimming stripped 2 bases from V and 1 base from J, with 6 bases between. Germline V gene data show CDR1 as GTSNPN and CDR2 as SVGIG (reference sequence). This CDR3 is CAWSPHSYEQYF. CDR3 coding DNA: TGTGCCTGGAGTCCACATTCCTACGAGCAGTACTTC.

Turning to this clonotype: Its ends do not fully match the called genes, so a read error is possible. The genes are TRBV7-8 and TRBJ2-7, with 7 bases identical to TRBD1. CDR3 length: 15 residues. From germline, CDR1 is SGHVS and CDR2 FQNEAQ. CDR3 in amino acids: CASSLHRGPSYGQYF. CDR3 coding DNA: TGTGCCAGCAGCTTGCACAGGGGACCCTCCTACGGGCAGTACTTC.

V usage is TRBV2 and J usage is TRBJ2-4, with D perhaps TRBD1 (6 bases). The J call is doubtful: the DNA matches TRBJ2-7 better. The CDR3 is 12 residues long. CDR1 and CDR2 (germline): SNHLY, FYNNEI. DNA for the CDR3: TGTGCCAGCAGCGGACAGATCTACGAGCAGTACTTC. As protein: CASSGQIYEQYF.

To note about this clonotype: The junction shows a germline mismatch at one end, possibly a read error. V gene TRBV7-2 combines with J gene TRBJ2-6, with D tentatively TRBD2 (6 bases). Germline CDR1 and CDR2: SGHTA and FQGNSA. CDR3 length equals 17 residues. The CDR3 coding sequence is TGTGCCAGCAGCCTAGCCGGGGGTCGCTCTGGGGCCAACGTCCTGACTTTC. Residues: CASSLAGGRSGANVLTF. Together with reference TRBV7-2 and TRBJ2-6, the CDR3 gives the full variable domain: GAGVSQSPSNKVTEKGKDVELRCDPISGHTALYWYRQSLGQGLEFLIYFQGNSAPDKSGLPSDRFSAERTGGSVSTLTIQRTQQEDSAVYLCASSLAGGRSGANVLTFGAGSRLTVL.

This clonotype was seen ten or more times. This chain links TRBV20-1 with TRBJ2-7; tentative D call: TRBD1 (5 bases). Germline V gene lookup returns CDR1 DFQATT and CDR2 SNEGSKA (reference sequence). V was clipped by 0 bases and J by 2 bases, with 17 bases between them. The CDR3 totals 16 residues. The CDR3 sequence: CSARDAARATPYEQYF. The DNA of the CDR3 is TGCAGTGCTAGAGACGCTGCCAGGGCGACTCCCTACGAGCAGTACTTC.